The source of this T cell receptor beta chain is a study of tumor-infiltrating lymphocytes in primary liver carcinoma. Study results and limitations: The top-250-clone fraction was significantly higher in tumors than in blood (p = 0.039). Lower overlap was observed for tumor-adjacent and tumor-blood pairs relative to tumor region pairs.

Reverse transcription of roughly 480 ng total RNA with a constant-region primer produced TCR beta cDNA. ARM-PCR was slightly modified, and three nested multiplex PCR rounds with it gave rise to the TCR beta libraries. With TRBV1-TRBV30 forward primers and a C-beta reverse primer, the first two PCR rounds were run for around 10 cycles each. TCRdb processed the multiplex PCR reads anew with MiXCR; each CDR3 protein has one entry. Of just over 300,000 distinct CDR3 sequences in the sample, around three fifths were seen once. The source of the blood RNA was unsorted whole blood, and germline DNA was extracted as well. Investigators obtained approximately 3.9 milliliters of peripheral blood ahead of surgery. This clonotype was detected only a few times. Its antigen is still unknown. The V gene's germline CDR1 is LGHNT and CDR2 FRNRAP. The CDR3 is 12 residues long. Between the trimmed V and J ends, which lost 7 bases and 8 bases, there was a span of 12 bases.

The sequenced material came from peripheral blood. This TCR was sampled from a woman aged 25 to 39 with primary liver carcinoma and hepatitis B virus infection. V is TRBV12-5 and J is TRBJ2-1, with D maybe TRBD2 (6 bases). For the CDR3, the DNA is TGTGCTAGTGCTGGCGGGATCCATGAGCAGTTCTTC. Protein sequence: CASAGGIHEQFF.